This entry concerns a single T cell receptor beta chain. Original processing notes: Researchers report that nucleated cell counts were estimated from reference gene primer amplification. The method was immunoSEQ multiplex PCR; TCRdb's version includes in-frame clones alone and lacks a portion of them. V and J calls and clone size are as listed in that table; D and trimming were resolved from the DNA. The sample gives about 62,000 clones, more than 75% of which show up once; 3.5% to 4% is in the top ten. The entry originates in a study of blood T cell repertoires in COVID-19. On the study more broadly: The origin of the acute and convalescent COVID-19 samples was the United States, Italy and Spain. PBMCs, B-cell-depleted T cells, or T cells provided the cDNA or gDNA that made up the material.

The CDR3 has 14 amino acids. The V gene lost 4 bases and the J gene lost 1 base, with 8 bases spanning the gap. CDR1 is SGHRS and CDR2 is YFSETQ in the germline V gene. The clonotype comes from a human donor in a cohort sampled during active COVID-19. The specimen was peripheral blood. The chain couples TRBV5-1 to TRBJ2-2; possible D gene TRBD2, 5 bases. The CDR3 region has the DNA TGCGCCAGCAGCGCCCGGGAGAACACCGGGGAGCTGTTTTTT. It encodes CASSARENTGELFF. Variable domain in full (rest from reference TRBV5-1 and TRBJ2-2): KAGVTQTPRYLIKTRGQQVTLSCSPISGHRSVSWYQQTPGQGLQFLFEYFSETQRNKGNFPGRFSGRQFSNSRSEMNVSTLELGDSALYLCASSARENTGELFFGEGSRLTVL.